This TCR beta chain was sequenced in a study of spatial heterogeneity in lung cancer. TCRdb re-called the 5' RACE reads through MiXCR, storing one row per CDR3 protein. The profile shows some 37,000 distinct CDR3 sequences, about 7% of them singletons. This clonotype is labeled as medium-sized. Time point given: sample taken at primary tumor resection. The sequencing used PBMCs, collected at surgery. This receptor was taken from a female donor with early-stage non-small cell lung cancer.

The CDR3 loop reads CASSPRLANRVEEKLFF. CDR3 coding DNA: TGTGCCAGCAGCCCTCGTTTGGCGAACAGGGTAGAAGAAAAACTGTTTTTT. The rearrangement joins TRBV12-3 or TRBV12-4 to TRBJ1-4; a weak D match, TRBD1 (6 bases). This CDR3 is 17 amino acids long. The V end was cut by 6 bases, the J end by 8 bases, with 25 bases between.